Each of the 28 T cell receptor beta chains below was sequenced from the same sample in a study of PD-1 blockade in classical Hodgkin lymphoma. Produced via immunoSEQ multiplex PCR; TCRdb's table is partial and in-frame only. The sample lists 40,000 to 45,000 clones; approximately 79% were seen once. Relapse after autologous stem cell transplantation occurred in every patient, and brentuximab vedotin exposure varied. The sample consisted of peripheral blood mononuclear cells (PBMCs), taken before the second cycle of nivolumab. These receptor sequences come from a human donor with classical Hodgkin lymphoma.

The table lists this clone with a few counts. The chain joins TRBV4-3 to TRBJ1-3; D unresolved. Germline assignment: CDR1 LGHNA and CDR2 YSLEER. Trimming stripped 0 bases from V and 8 bases from J, with 11 bases between. This CDR3 region has 14 residues. CDR3 DNA: TGCGCCAGCAGCCAAGATGCCTCAGAGGACACCATATATTTT. Translation gives CASSQDASEDTIYF.

V and J are TRBV7-6 and TRBJ1-4; 9 bases map to TRBD1. The CDR3 spans 14 residues. The germline gives CDR1 SGHVS, CDR2 FNYEAQ. V lost 7 bases, J lost 8 bases, and 8 bases stayed unmatched. The CDR3 region has the DNA TGTGCCAGCACTCCGGGACAGGGTCTCGAAAAACTGTTTTTT. It is translated as CASTPGQGLEKLFF.

This clone was seen just once. The V gene is TRBV6-1, the J gene TRBJ2-7; 7 nucleotides line up with TRBD1. J was trimmed by 2 bases and V by 6 bases; bases with no gene match: 10. The CDR3 runs 15 residues. Germline V CDR1 and CDR2: MNHNS, SASEGT. The CDR3 sequence: CASRGYGTVTYEQYF. In DNA, the CDR3 is TGTGCCAGCAGAGGTTACGGGACAGTAACCTACGAGCAGTACTTC.

This clone is judged medium-sized (0.01 to 0.1%). The J gene is TRBJ1-1, the V gene TRBV10-3; D perhaps matches TRBD1 (6 bases). CDR1 is ENHRY, CDR2 SYGVKD, per germline. This CDR3 has 12 amino acids. V was pared by 10 bases and J by 6 bases, with 15 bases between. CDR3 nucleotides: TGTGCCAGCAACGGGGGGCTGGCTGAAGCTTTCTTT. Protein product: CASNGGLAEAFF.

The V gene is TRBV28, the J gene TRBJ1-2, with 7 bases lining up with TRBD1. Germline lookup yields CDR1 MDHEN and CDR2 SYDVKM. Trimming took 3 bases from V and 5 from J; bases not matched to a gene: 6. The CDR3 is 14 residues long. CDR3 region: CASSFNRGLYGYTF. CDR3 nucleotides: TGTGCCAGCAGTTTTAACAGGGGACTGTATGGCTACACCTTC.

This chain uses TRBV29-1 with TRBJ2-5; D is undetermined. The CDR3 totals 12 residues. V dropped 7 bases and J dropped 2 bases, with 11 bases sitting between them. Per the germline V gene, CDR1 is SQVTM and CDR2 is ANQGSEA. The CDR3 bases are TGCAGCGGTCTCGGGCCTCAAGAGACCCAGTACTTC. This gives the protein CSGLGPQETQYF. Full variable domain (outside the CDR3, taken from reference TRBV29-1 and TRBJ2-5): SAVISQKPSRDICQRGTSLTIQCQVDSQVTMMFWYRQQPGQSLTLIATANQGSEATYESGFVIDKFPISRPNLTFSTLTVSNMSPEDSSIYLCSGLGPQETQYFGPGTRLLVL.

This clone is a singleton in its sample. This sequence joins TRBV7-6 and TRBJ1-5, with TRBD1 matching 10 bases. The CDR3 runs to 18 residues. Trimming removed 5 bases from V and 1 base from J; junction bases left unmatched: 11. Germline V CDR1 and CDR2: SGHVS, FNYEAQ. The CDR3 DNA reads as TGTGCCAGCAGCCCCGGGACAGGGGTTCTTGGAAGCAATCAGCCCCAGCATTTT. Translation: CASSPGTGVLGSNQPQHF. Variable domain in full (rest from reference TRBV7-6 and TRBJ1-5): GAGVSQSPRYKVTKRGQDVALRCDPISGHVSLYWYRQALGQGPEFLTYFNYEAQQDKSGLPNDRFSAERPEGSISTLTIQRTEQRDSAMYRCASSPGTGVLGSNQPQHFGDGTRLSIL.

This rearrangement joins TRBV28 to TRBJ1-1; 7 bases line up with TRBD1. The CDR3 has 16 amino acids. The germline CDR1 and CDR2 sequences are MDHEN and SYDVKM. J lost 0 bases, V lost 1 base, and 5 bases had no gene match. The CDR3 DNA is TGTGCCAGCAGTTTATTAAGGGACAGTATGAACACTGAAGCTTTCTTT. It yields the protein CASSLLRDSMNTEAFF. Complete variable domain (other parts from reference TRBV28 and TRBJ1-1): DVKVTQSSRYLVKRTGEKVFLECVQDMDHENMFWYRQDPGLGLRLIYFSYDVKMKEKGDIPEGYSVSREKKERFSLILESASTNQTSMYLCASSLLRDSMNTEAFFGQGTRLTVV.

The chain is built from TRBV23-1 and TRBJ1-6; possible D gene TRBD1, 5 bases. TRBV23-1 has ORF status, its function being uncertain. Deletions cut 10 bases from V and 12 bases from J, with 19 bases between. This CDR3 spans 13 amino acids. This CDR3 is CATERRGRVPLHF. CDR3 DNA sequence: TGCGCCACCGAAAGGAGGGGTCGGGTACCCCTCCACTTT.

This clone appeared a few times. The rearrangement uses TRBV6-6 and TRBJ2-5, with no clear D. The germline CDR1 and CDR2 sequences are MNHNY and SVGAGI (reference sequence). Trimming removed 2 bases at V and 5 bases at J, with 3 bases between. This CDR3 comprises 11 residues. CDR3 region: CASSYGETQYF. The CDR3 DNA is TGTGCCAGCAGTTACGGGGAGACCCAGTACTTC.

The V and J genes are TRBV7-3 and TRBJ2-7; D not certain. Germline-derived CDR1 and CDR2 are SGHTA and FQGTGA. There are 15 residues in the CDR3. The V end lost 1 base, the J end lost 0 bases, and 10 bases lay between the germline ends. The CDR3 loop reads CASSLNPGPSYEQYF. The CDR3 nucleotides read TGTGCCAGCAGCTTAAATCCGGGTCCCTCCTACGAGCAGTACTTC.

The chain uses TRBV5-1 and TRBJ1-2, with TRBD1 identical over 9 bases. Trimming took 5 bases from V and 6 from J; bases not matched to a gene: 5. CDR3 size: 13 residues. Germline CDR1 SGHRS, CDR2 YFSETQ. In nucleotides, the CDR3 is TGCGCCAGCAGGCAGGGACAGGGAAATGGCTACACCTTC. Encoded protein: CASRQGQGNGYTF.

In its sample, this clone was seen a few times. This chain links TRBV29-1 with TRBJ2-1; TRBD1 agrees at 9 bases. The CDR3 runs to 15 residues. Germline trimming cut 2 bases from V and 2 bases from J; bases unmatched to any gene: 4. Germline V gives CDR1 SQVTM, CDR2 ANQGSEA. CDR3 sequence reads: CSVERTGDAYNEQFF. The CDR3 region has the DNA TGCAGCGTTGAAAGGACAGGGGACGCCTACAATGAGCAGTTCTTC.

The gene calls are TRBV7-9 and TRBJ2-4; D tentatively fits TRBD1 or TRBD2 (5 bases each). With 6 bases removed from V and 7 bases from J, the gap between germline ends came to 19 bases. CDR1 is SEHNR and CDR2 is FQNEAQ in the germline V gene (reference sequence). The CDR3 loop spans 15 amino acids. In DNA, the CDR3 is TGTGCCAGCAGTCCCTCGTCGAGGGGTGTCAACATTCAGTACTTC. The encoded protein is CASSPSSRGVNIQYF.

By share, this clone ranks as medium-sized (0.01 to 0.1%). The chain combines TRBV19 with TRBJ1-1; D remains unclear. The V gene's germline CDR1 is LNHDA and CDR2 SQIVND (reference sequence). The CDR3 is 11 amino acids. V shed 8 bases and J shed 7 bases, with 11 bases lying between them. The CDR3 loop is CASQSVGEAFF. Here the CDR3 DNA reads TGTGCCAGTCAAAGTGTCGGTGAAGCTTTCTTT.

V gene TRBV7-9 combines with J gene TRBJ1-1; D gene unclear. Germline loops: CDR1 SEHNR, CDR2 FQNEAQ (reference sequence). The CDR3 consists of 13 residues. V was pared by 1 base and J by 1 base, with 4 bases between. Here the CDR3 reads CASSLEQNTEAFF. The CDR3 nucleotides are TGTGCCAGCAGCTTAGAACAGAACACTGAAGCTTTCTTT.

V gene TRBV9 combines with J gene TRBJ2-1; 9 bases align to TRBD2. Germline CDR1 is SGDLS and CDR2 is YYNGEE. V trimming: 4 bases; J trimming: 7 bases; junction bases outside the gene matches: 9. This CDR3 contains 15 residues. CDR3 sequence reads: CASSPTSGAANEQFF. The DNA of the CDR3 is TGTGCCAGCAGCCCGACTAGCGGAGCTGCAAATGAGCAGTTCTTC. Full variable domain (missing parts from reference TRBV9 and TRBJ2-1): DSGVTQTPKHLITATGQRVTLRCSPRSGDLSVYWYQQSLDQGLQFLIQYYNGEERAKGNILERFSAQQFPDLHSELNLSSLELGDSALYFCASSPTSGAANEQFFGPGTRLTVL.

Of note for this clone: This same CDR3 is encoded by further DNA sequences in the sample. The chain recombines TRBV19 with TRBJ1-1; 8 nucleotides match TRBD1. V shed 7 bases and J 7 bases; nucleotides not matched to a gene: 11. Germline lookup yields CDR1 LNHDA and CDR2 SQIVND (reference sequence). The CDR3 is 14 residues long. The CDR3 coding sequence is TGTGCCAGTAATCGGGACAGGATACTCAGTGAAGCTTTCTTT. This translates into CASNRDRILSEAFF.

The V gene is TRBV5-8, the J gene TRBJ2-1; a possible D gene is TRBD2 (6 bases). V was shortened by 0 bases and J by 4 bases, with 8 bases between the two germline ends. The germline V gene has CDR1 SGHTS and CDR2 YDEGEE. CDR3 size: 14 residues. The CDR3 protein is CASSLGLGYNEQFF. In nucleotides, the CDR3 is TGTGCCAGCAGCTTGGGACTAGGATACAATGAGCAGTTCTTC.

The genes are TRBV9 and TRBJ2-1; the D gene is possibly TRBD2 (5 bases). Germline lookup yields CDR1 SGDLS and CDR2 YYNGEE. The V end lost 0 bases, the J end lost 4 bases, and 8 bases lay between the germline ends. The CDR3 consists of 14 residues. The CDR3 protein is CASSVEDSYNEQFF. For the CDR3, the DNA is TGTGCCAGCAGCGTAGAGGACTCTTACAATGAGCAGTTCTTC.

The genes are TRBV5-6 and TRBJ2-7, with 13 bases that match TRBD2. Trimming at V came to 6 bases and at J to 9 bases, leaving 9 bases not matched to a gene. Germline V gene data show CDR1 as SGHDT and CDR2 as YYEEEE. The CDR3 is made up of 14 amino acids. The CDR3 sequence: CASTMTSGRFGQYF. In DNA, the CDR3 is TGTGCCAGCACCATGACTAGCGGGAGGTTTGGGCAGTACTTC.

This chain connects TRBV21-1 to TRBJ1-2; no DNA check was done on the table's D call, TRBD1. TRBV21-1 is designated a pseudogene. This CDR3 has 12 residues. The CDR3 protein is CASSEQAYGYTF. CDR3 DNA: TGTGCCAGCAGCGAACAGGCTTATGGCTACACCTTC.

The chain recombines TRBV10-3 with TRBJ2-7; D possibly corresponds to TRBD1 (6 bases). Between the trimmed V and J ends, which lost 6 bases and 2 bases, there was a span of 14 bases. This CDR3 region has 14 residues. CDR1 is ENHRY, CDR2 SYGVKD, per germline. The CDR3 spells CAIRGDRMTYEQYF. For the CDR3, the DNA is TGTGCCATCAGGGGAGACAGGATGACCTACGAGCAGTACTTC.

The chain recombines TRBV5-5 with TRBJ1-3; no clear D gene. In germline, CDR1 is SGHKS, CDR2 YYEKEE (reference sequence). The CDR3 is 14 residues long. Trimming took off 2 bases at V and 2 bases at J, with 8 bases between the two ends. CDR3: CASSFMGAGNTIYF. The CDR3 bases are TGTGCCAGCAGCTTCATGGGAGCTGGAAACACCATATATTTT.

This rearrangement joins TRBV7-3 to TRBJ2-1; D may be TRBD1 (7 bases). Trimming shortened V by 2 bases and J by 8 bases, and 16 bases separated the two germline ends. The CDR3 is made up of 15 amino acids. Germline V gene sequence: CDR1 SGHTA, CDR2 FQGTGA. The CDR3 sequence is CASSLVGGVADEQFF. The CDR3 nucleotides are TGTGCCAGCAGCTTAGTAGGGGGCGTAGCGGATGAGCAGTTCTTC.

The chain couples TRBV7-8 to TRBJ2-7, with D tentatively TRBD2 (6 bases). Germline CDR1 reads SGHVS; CDR2 reads FQNEAQ. V was trimmed by 3 bases and J by 4 bases, leaving 16 bases between them. The CDR3 consists of 15 residues. The CDR3 is CASSFGGEPRYEQYF. CDR3 coding DNA: TGTGCCAGCAGCTTCGGAGGGGAACCAAGGTACGAGCAGTACTTC.

V is TRBV7-9 and J is TRBJ1-1; D is perhaps TRBD1 (5 bases). V shed 8 bases and J shed 6 bases, with 10 bases lying between them. The CDR3 length is 11 residues. Germline V gene data show CDR1 as SEHNR and CDR2 as FQNEAQ (reference sequence). CDR3 residues: CASVLGAEAFF. The DNA for the CDR3 is TGTGCCAGCGTACTAGGGGCTGAAGCTTTCTTT.

This clone was detected only once. The sample carries other DNA sequences with the same CDR3. The chain joins TRBV30 to TRBJ1-3; D gene uncertain. Trimming took off 3 bases at V and 0 bases at J, with 9 bases between the two ends. CDR3 length: 14 residues. CDR1 is GTSNPN and CDR2 is SVGIG in the germline V gene (reference sequence). The CDR3 coding sequence is TGTGCCTGGAGCAAGGTTTTCTCTGGAAACACCATATATTTT. Translation gives CAWSKVFSGNTIYF.